A selection of T cell receptor beta chains follows, all from one sample in a study of identical twins. Each CDR3 protein is one row after TCRdb ran MiXCR on the 5' RACE reads. This sample has some 730,000 distinct CDR3 sequences, with 18% found just once. The sample was also reused in another study, on T cells expressing NK-cell markers.

The sequenced material came from PBMCs. Source of these receptors: a young woman in good health. CDR3s leave out the opening cysteine and the closing phenylalanine or tryptophan.

TRBV10-3 | AISGTSNTGELF
TRBV29-1 | SVEERAGGSTDTQY
TRBV15 | ATSPRGEDIQY
TRBV5-4 | ASSDRISSGNTIY
TRBV7-6 | ASSWTSDSYNEQF
TRBV10-3 | AISEGAAITYEQY
TRBV3-1 | ASSQDLAGARGYT
TRBV7-9 | ASSFLPGHEQF
TRBV27 | ASSLNLVRAEQY
TRBV7-2 | ASSPRSEQY
TRBV10-3 | AIRPSRTAGDDEQF
TRBV7-6 | ASSLAGSGYSYEQY
TRBV14 | ASSESGVYGYT
TRBV6-5 | ASSYDGGGNIQY
TRBV11-2 | ASSLGVGVPYEQY
TRBV9 | ASSSGPSNQPQH
TRBV4-3 | ASSQDMGLSSYNEQF
TRBV30 | AWGTSGTYTQY
TRBV6-1 | ASSELEKNNEQF
TRBV24-1 | ATSDARGQGTPYEQY
TRBV5-1 | ASSLAGQYQETQY
TRBV12-3/TRBV12-4 | ASRGAGGGKAF
TRBV6-5 | ASSYYGTGHLSSYNEQF
TRBV12-3/TRBV12-4 | ASSPRMYSSYGYT
TRBV7-6 | ASTTRPGPRETQY
TRBV11-1 | ASSLGTSAFYEQY
TRBV28 | ASSFPASGSADTQY
TRBV7-9 | ASRLSGTEAF
TRBV10-3 | AISEHFTGQF
TRBV5-1 | ASSLEFGQRNIQY
TRBV9 | ASSGSGQETQY
TRBV6-5 | ASSYVALNTEAF
TRBV20-1 | SATGLAGVRDTQY
TRBV5-1 | ASSLEAQPQH
TRBV10-1 | ATHRVYEQY
TRBV7-2 | ASSWAESSEQY
TRBV3-1 | ASSQYGVANTGELF
TRBV3-1 | ASSQSAGVQPYEQY
TRBV29-1 | SVQGSGELF
TRBV5-1 | ASSLGTAHDNEQF
TRBV27 | ASSFRTSPGELF
TRBV30 | AWSAGWGRQY
TRBV20-1 | SAPGGRGSKNIQY
TRBV27 | ATHRRRGGTDTQY
TRBV5-4 | ASSGPLTYNEQF
TRBV7-2 | ASSSNMIHEQF
TRBV29-1 | SVEASRRETQY
TRBV4-2 | ASSQPRIGGALSNEQF
TRBV12-3/TRBV12-4 | ASTKGSYEQY
TRBV20-1 | SAPRLAGGTDTQY
TRBV6-5 | ASSYSARDNTEAF
TRBV28 | ASSQPGATLV
TRBV7-2 | ASSKGPSRDFYGYT
TRBV18 | ASSPATNTEAF